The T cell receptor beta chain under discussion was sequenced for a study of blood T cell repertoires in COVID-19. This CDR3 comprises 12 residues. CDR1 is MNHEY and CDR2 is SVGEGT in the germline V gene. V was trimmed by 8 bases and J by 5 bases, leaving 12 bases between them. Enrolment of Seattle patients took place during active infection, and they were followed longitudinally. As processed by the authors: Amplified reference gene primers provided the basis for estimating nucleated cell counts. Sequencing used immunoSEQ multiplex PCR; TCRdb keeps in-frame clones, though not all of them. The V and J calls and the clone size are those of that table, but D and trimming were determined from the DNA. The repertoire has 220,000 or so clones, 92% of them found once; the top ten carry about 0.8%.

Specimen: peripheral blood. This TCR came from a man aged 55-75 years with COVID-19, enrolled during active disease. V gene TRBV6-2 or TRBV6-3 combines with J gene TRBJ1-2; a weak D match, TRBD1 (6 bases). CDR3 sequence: CASCRTAYGYTF. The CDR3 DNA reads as TGTGCCAGCTGCCGGACAGCGTATGGCTACACCTTC.